This T cell receptor (beta chain) was captured in a study of Tregs in tolerant kidney transplant recipients. For this clone: The CDR3 is cut off 3 residues early in the read; its end comes from the germline J gene.

Libraries were prepared by immunoSEQ multiplex PCR; TCRdb keeps only in-frame clonotypes and omits some of them. In total, the table holds around 48,000 clones. Trimming removed 2 bases from V and 2 bases from J; junction bases left unmatched: 4. The germline V gene has CDR1 DFQATT and CDR2 SNEGSKA (reference sequence). The length of the CDR3 is 15 residues. Specimen: CD4+ T cells from blood, collected before the transplant. The rearrangement links TRBV20-1 to TRBJ2-5, with 11 nucleotides matching TRBD2. The TCR sequence derives from a human donor who received a combined kidney and bone marrow transplant. The CDR3 reads CSARRTSGYQETQYF. CDR3 DNA, as far as it was read: TGCAGTGCTAGACGGACTAGCGGGTATCAAGAGACC.